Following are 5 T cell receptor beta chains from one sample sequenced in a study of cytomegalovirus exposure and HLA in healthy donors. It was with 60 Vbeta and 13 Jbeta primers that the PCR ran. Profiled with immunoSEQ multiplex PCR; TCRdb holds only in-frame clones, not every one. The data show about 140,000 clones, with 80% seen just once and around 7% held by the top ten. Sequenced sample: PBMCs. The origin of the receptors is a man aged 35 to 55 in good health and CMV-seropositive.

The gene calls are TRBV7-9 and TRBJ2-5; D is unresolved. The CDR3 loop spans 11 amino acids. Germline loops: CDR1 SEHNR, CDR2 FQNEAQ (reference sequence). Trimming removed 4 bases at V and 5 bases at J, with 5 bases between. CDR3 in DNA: TGTGCCAGCAGCTCCCGGGAGACCCAGTACTTC. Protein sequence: CASSSRETQYF. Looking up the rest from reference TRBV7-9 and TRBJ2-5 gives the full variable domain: DTGVSQNPRHKITKRGQNVTFRCDPISEHNRLYWYRQTLGQGPEFLTYFQNEAQLEKSRLLSDRFSAERPKGSFSTLEIQRTEQGDSAMYLCASSSRETQYFGPGTRLLVL.

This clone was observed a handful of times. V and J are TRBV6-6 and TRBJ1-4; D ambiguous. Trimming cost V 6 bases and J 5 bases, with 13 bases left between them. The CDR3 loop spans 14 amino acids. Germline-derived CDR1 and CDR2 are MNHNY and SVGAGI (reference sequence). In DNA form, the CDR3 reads TGTGCCAGCAGGTTGGAACGGGGAAATGAAAAACTGTTTTTT. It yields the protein CASRLERGNEKLFF.

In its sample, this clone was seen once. The CDR3 here is CASSEAGSGKDTQYF. For the CDR3, the DNA is TGTGCCAGCAGTGAAGCAGGTAGCGGGAAGGATACGCAGTATTTT. The rearrangement uses TRBV6-1 and TRBJ2-3, with 8 bases that match TRBD2. CDR1 is MNHNS and CDR2 is SASEGT in the germline V gene. J gave up 6 bases and V 0 bases, and 5 bases lay outside the gene matches. The CDR3 covers 15 residues.

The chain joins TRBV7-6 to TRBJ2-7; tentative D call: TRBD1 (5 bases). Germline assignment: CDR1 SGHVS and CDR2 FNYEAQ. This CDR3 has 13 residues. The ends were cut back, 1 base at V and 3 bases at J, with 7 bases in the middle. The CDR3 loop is CASSLGRDYEQYF. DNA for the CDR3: TGTGCCAGCAGCTTAGGCAGGGACTACGAGCAGTACTTC.

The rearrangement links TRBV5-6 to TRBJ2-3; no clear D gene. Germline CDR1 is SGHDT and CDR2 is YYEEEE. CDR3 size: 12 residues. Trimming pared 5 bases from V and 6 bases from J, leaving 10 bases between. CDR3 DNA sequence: TGTGCCAGCAGGCCTGGAGCGGATACGCAGTATTTT. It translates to CASRPGADTQYF.